This paragraph covers one T cell receptor beta chain sequence. This clone was found once. The antigen it recognizes is unknown. No base quality values were provided; no much bigger clone lies one nucleotide off. The sample comes from a study of cytomegalovirus exposure and HLA in healthy donors (dated by TCRdb to 2016 to 2017). Some background on the complete study: In an earlier analysis of 587 of the donors, 250 to 350 Gb of sequence data and 100 million or so unique TCR beta sequences from about 179 million T cells were reported. An early release that covered fewer than 750 HLA-typed donors contained about 300 gigabases of sequencing data and around 85 million unique TCR sequences. Among the roughly 400 genotyped donors, approximately 81% belonged to the genetic ancestry cluster associated with self-reported Caucasian donors. The aim of the study was to test whether cataloging public T cell receptors could identify signatures of past pathogen exposure. The T cell repertoires of several hundred subjects were profiled by immunosequencing and related to cytomegalovirus serostatus. Along with the approximately 700-subject first cohort, a separate validation cohort of over a hundred different subjects was used. To predict cytomegalovirus infection status, the study combined high-throughput TCR immunosequencing, statistical association of individual TCRs with disease status, and machine learning. In a later analysis, previously published TCR beta repertoires from roughly 710 donors were re-analyzed and high-resolution HLA genotyping was added so that TCR occurrence patterns could be studied. Rather than using new phenotypic data, the later analysis identified candidate immune exposures from TCR beta sequences and from how often those sequences occurred across donors. To decide whether each TCR beta V gene segment behaved as functional or pseudogenic, an earlier analysis of approximately 600 of the donors relied on high-throughput TCR beta sequencing. Donor age, sex, ethnicity and CMV serostatus were collected together with the repertoire data. Genome-wide SNP genotypes for about 65% of the roughly 670 donors were used in a later genetic analysis, which treated that subset as a discovery cohort. Every repertoire in the discovery cohort had been generated on one and the same sequencing platform. HLA typing covered class I and class II loci at four-digit resolution. Typing coverage varied by locus: roughly 629-640 donors for A, B, C, DRB1 and DQB1; approximately 500 for DQA1; about 590 for DPA1; 450 to 480 for DPB1. Several DR-DQ haplotypes were handled as single units for association and clustering, since linkage in the cohort was strong. Across around 400 genotyped donors of the cohort, an average of about 220,000 unique TCR beta nucleotide sequences per donor were sequenced, and 15% to 20% of those sequences were non-productive. Overall study results and their limits: According to a later analysis, TCR association rates differed among HLA loci, with DRB1 alleles showing the most associated TCRs and HLA-C alleles showing the fewest. The only immune exposure information available for the cohort was CMV serostatus. A later genetic analysis associated a missense DCLRE1C variant with V-gene and J-gene trimming of TCR beta chains, and an independent cohort replicated the association. According to a later genetic analysis, donors in an Asian-associated ancestry cluster had fewer N-insertions in productive TCRs than the approximately 700-donor mean. The study listed 150 to 200 TCR beta chains as associated with cytomegalovirus. In a later analysis, 16,951 TCR beta sequences were associated with specific HLA alleles at a false discovery rate of 0.05. Because counts were too low, some 17 rarely observed V segments, including chromosome 9 orphons, were excluded from the earlier analysis of 587 of the donors. The sequencing pipeline was judged likely to have produced a cluster of highly shared sequence variants as a technical artifact. This cohort had only TCR beta chains sequenced, and the lack of alpha or paired-chain data limited which features could be detected. An earlier analysis of approximately 570 of the donors showed that most TCR beta V segments appeared in productive rearrangements either about 90% or about 30% of the time, which broadly matched IMGT annotations. In a later analysis, HLA-associated TCR beta chains showed more clonal expansion and lower generation probabilities than non-associated chains that were equally common. Most TCR sequences were observed very rarely across donors, whereas some public TCRs were present in many individuals. Linkage disequilibrium might explain the correlated functional status among segregating V segments, but an unknown experimental factor could not be ruled out. Sequencing depth was assumed to be roughly uniform across donors in the presence/absence analyses, though that assumption may not hold. Cytomegalovirus status was reported to be diagnosed by the classifier with high specificity and sensitivity in both the original and validation cohorts. A further reported finding was that TCR beta sequences accurately predicted the HLA-A and HLA-B alleles for most subjects in the first cohort. When HLA alleles, especially DR and DQ, strongly co-occurred, TCR associations were difficult to assign to individual alleles. Several of the top co-occurrence clusters appeared to be linked to parvovirus B19, influenza, CMV and Epstein-Barr virus, according to a later analysis. According to the authors, the approach could potentially be generalized to other disease states and immunological phenotypes. In vitro tests confirmed that three of the cytomegalovirus-associated TCR beta chains recognize cytomegalovirus antigens. Because some donors lacked HLA typing at each locus, the association tests relied only on the typed subset. In a later analysis, most CMV-associated TCR beta chains were found to appear HLA-restricted, with HLA associations seemingly driven largely by CMV exposure.

The receptor library was made with the immunoSEQ multiplex PCR assay. The multiplex PCR relied on a mix of 60 forward primers for TCR Vbeta segments and 13 reverse primers for TCR Jbeta segments. A multiplex PCR assay on genomic DNA amplified the CDR3 region of rearranged TCR beta genes. On the Illumina HiSeq System, the amplified TCR beta libraries were sequenced as 87-base-pair reads. For the original study's pipeline: A later analysis counted some 80 million unique TCR beta chains across the approximately 700 repertoires, and some 12 million of these chains were shared by at least two donors. To remove PCR and sequencing errors, raw reads were error-corrected and collapsed into unique sequences using a nearest-neighbor algorithm that merged closely related sequences. Alignment of CDR3 sequences to IMGT reference sequences was used to assign V, D and J gene segments. For a sequence to be retained, at least a six-nucleotide match to both a V gene segment and a J gene segment was required. Rearrangements were classified as productive when the CDR3 lacked stop codons and remained in frame with V and J, and all other rearrangements were classified as non-productive. CDR3 was defined by IMGT convention, running from the second conserved V-encoded cysteine to the conserved J-encoded phenylalanine. The earlier analysis of a few hundred of the donors excluded any sequence lacking an unambiguous match to a single V gene segment. In an earlier analysis of a few hundred of the donors, a V segment was called functional when productive rearrangements were above 56.7%, and segregating when the standard deviation between donors exceeded 5%. A statistical classification framework was developed to diagnose cytomegalovirus status using the catalog of TCR beta chain sequences. A later analysis assigned V and J genes by comparing TCR nucleotide sequences with IMGT/GENE-DB human TR gene sequences. Using the TCRdist pipeline, a later analysis assigned CDR3 sequences along with most-parsimonious VDJ recombination scenarios. A later analysis defined each TCR beta chain by its CDR3 amino acid sequence plus V-gene family, and excluded reads lacking a unique V-gene family. In a later analysis, 500 to 700 highly shared, low-generation-probability nucleotide sequences were removed to address suspected cross-contamination and a sequencing artifact. A later analysis calculated a clonal expansion index for each public chain from normalized within-repertoire ranks of inferred template counts. A later analysis computed generation probabilities with a VDJ recombination model fitted to out-of-frame rearrangements, and checked the results against IGoR. In a later analysis, TCR-TCR, TCR-HLA and TCR-CMV co-occurrence was scored with hypergeometric tests, and a repertoire-size bias correction was applied to TCR pairs. To estimate false discovery rates, a later analysis permuted the HLA or CMV assignments 20 times. In a later analysis, co-occurring TCRs were grouped using DBSCAN, with TCRdist sequence similarity added in when clustering inside HLA-allele-positive subsets. Co-occurrence clustering excluded repertoires with fewer than 30,000 or more than 120,000 public chains, plus five with anomalous nucleotide sharing. What TCRdb holds here is the immuneACCESS table cut down to in-frame rearrangements. Part of the clones is not present; checked against another copy, under half of the missing clones reflect an unresolved V gene, and the others are unexplained. V, J and clone size derive from that table, while D and trimming were established from the DNA sequence. The sample data list about 200,000 clones, and 75% to 85% of these were observed just once. 0.39% of the sample is held by the ten biggest clonotypes.

In total, 500 to 700 healthy bone marrow donors made up the cohort. All cohort members were sampled while nominally healthy, although unrecorded immune exposures were likely present. The donor tested CMV seropositive and was one of the 289 seropositive cohort members. Each donor provided a peripheral blood sample, and peripheral blood mononuclear cells were used for TCR beta sequencing. Genomic DNA was extracted from the blood cell samples with the Qiagen DNeasy Blood Extraction Kit. This clonotype was obtained from a male donor in good health and CMV-seropositive. Sequencing used PBMCs.

The CDR3 reads CASGSGGGGYWEQYF. The DNA is as follows: TGTGCCAGCGGGTCAGGGGGCGGAGGATATTGGGAGCAGTACTTC. The rearranged segments are TRBV9 and TRBJ2-7; 8 bases in the middle match TRBD1. After removal of 7 bases from V and 7 bases from J, the junction retains 16 bases not matched to a gene. From the germline V gene, CDR1 is SGDLS and CDR2 is YYNGEE. From the cysteine up to the phenylalanine, the CDR3 has a length of 15 residues. The read is trimmed to its CDR3 DNA, 45 bases read in frame from base 1.